This T cell receptor beta chain was found in a study of blood T cell repertoires in COVID-19. Participants spanned ages roughly 18 to 95 years and resided in 20 to 30 US areas. Germline V lookup: CDR1 DFQATT, CDR2 SNEGSKA (reference sequence). The germline V and J ends were trimmed by 3 bases and 4 bases, with 10 bases remaining between them. The length of the CDR3 is 12 residues. Source study methods: From reference gene primer amplification, estimates of nucleated cell counts were derived. Assay: immunoSEQ multiplex PCR; the TCRdb copy retains only in-frame clones and omits some. V, J and clone size are those of that table, while D and trimming were read from the DNA. The repertoire holds a few hundred thousand clones, with roughly 85% as singletons.

Input material: PBMCs or T cells enriched from blood (not recorded which). The chain recombines TRBV20-1 with TRBJ2-7; possibly TRBD1 for D (5 bases). The receptor comes from a woman under 40 who had recovered from COVID-19. DNA for the CDR3: TGCAGTGCTAGTGGCAGGGTGTACGAGCAGTACTTC. This sequence encodes CSASGRVYEQYF.